This T cell receptor beta chain was retrieved from a study of blood T cell repertoires in COVID-19. Study-level background: Spain, Italy and the United States supplied samples that represented acute and convalescent COVID-19. The cDNA or gDNA used as material had been derived from T cells, B-cell-depleted T cells, or PBMCs.

Looked up from germline, CDR1 is LGHDT and CDR2 is YNNKEL (reference sequence). V gave up 5 bases and J gave up 0 bases, with 12 bases separating them. This CDR3 is 15 amino acids long. As originally analysed: Estimation of nucleated cell counts was performed using reference gene primer amplification. The protocol was immunoSEQ multiplex PCR, while the TCRdb copy is restricted to in-frame clones and leaves out a portion. V, J and clone size are taken as reported in that table, and D and trimming were inferred from the DNA itself. The sample lists about 74,000 clones; roughly 80% were seen once. Sequenced sample: peripheral blood. This clonotype was sampled from a human donor in a cohort sampled during active COVID-19. The chain carries TRBV3-1 (or the pseudogene TRBV3-2) and TRBJ2-3; D possibly corresponds to TRBD1 (6 bases). The DNA for the CDR3 is TGTGCCAGCAGCGATGGGACATGGAGCACAGATACGCAGTATTTT. Its protein is CASSDGTWSTDTQYF.